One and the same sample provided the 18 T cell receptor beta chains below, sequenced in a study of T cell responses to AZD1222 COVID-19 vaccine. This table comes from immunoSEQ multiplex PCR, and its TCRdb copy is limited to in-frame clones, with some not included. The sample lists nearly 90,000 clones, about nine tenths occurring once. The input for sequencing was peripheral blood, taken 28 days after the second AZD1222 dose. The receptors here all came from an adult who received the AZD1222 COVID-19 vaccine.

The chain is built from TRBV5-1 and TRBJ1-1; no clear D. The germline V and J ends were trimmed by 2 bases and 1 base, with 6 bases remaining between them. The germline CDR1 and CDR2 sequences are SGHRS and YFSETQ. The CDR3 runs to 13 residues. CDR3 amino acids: CASSFSGNTEAFF. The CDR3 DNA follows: TGCGCCAGCAGCTTCTCTGGGAACACTGAAGCTTTCTTT.

CDR3 nucleotides: TGTGCCAGCCGCCCCAGCGGGGGTTACAATGAGCAGTTCTTC. Protein product: CASRPSGGYNEQFF. The genes are TRBV18 and TRBJ2-1, with 8 bases aligning to TRBD2. The trim removed 8 bases at V and 4 bases at J, leaving 7 bases unmatched. CDR3 size: 14 residues. CDR1 and CDR2 from the germline V gene are KGHSH and LQKENI.

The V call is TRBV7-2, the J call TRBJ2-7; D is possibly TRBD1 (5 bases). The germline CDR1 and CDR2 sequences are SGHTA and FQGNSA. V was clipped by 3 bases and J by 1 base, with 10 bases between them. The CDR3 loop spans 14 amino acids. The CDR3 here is CASSFTGISYEQYF. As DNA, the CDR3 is TGTGCCAGCAGCTTCACAGGAATTTCCTACGAGCAGTACTTC.

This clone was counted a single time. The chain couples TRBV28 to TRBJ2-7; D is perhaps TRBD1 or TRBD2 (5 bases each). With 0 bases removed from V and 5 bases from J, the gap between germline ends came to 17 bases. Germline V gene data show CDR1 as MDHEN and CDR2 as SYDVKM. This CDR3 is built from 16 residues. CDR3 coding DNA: TGTGCCAGCAGTTTATGGAAGGGGTATTCGGGGCACGAGCAGTACTTC. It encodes CASSLWKGYSGHEQYF.

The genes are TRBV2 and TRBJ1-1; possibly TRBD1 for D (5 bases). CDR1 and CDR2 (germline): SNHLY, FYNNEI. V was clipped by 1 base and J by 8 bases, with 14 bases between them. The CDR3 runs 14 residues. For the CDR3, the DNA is TGTGCCAGCAGTGAAGTTGTGTCGGCAGGGGAAGCTTTCTTT. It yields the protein CASSEVVSAGEAFF. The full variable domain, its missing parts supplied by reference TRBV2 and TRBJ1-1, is EPEVTQTPSHQVTQMGQEVILRCVPISNHLYFYWYRQILGQKVEFLVSFYNNEISEKSEIFDDQFSVERPDGSNFTLKIRSTKLEDSAMYFCASSEVVSAGEAFFGQGTRLTVV.

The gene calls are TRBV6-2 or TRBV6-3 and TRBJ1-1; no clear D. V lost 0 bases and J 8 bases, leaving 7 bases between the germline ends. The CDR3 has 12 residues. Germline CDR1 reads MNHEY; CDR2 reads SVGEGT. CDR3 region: CASSYSGREAFF. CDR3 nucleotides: TGTGCCAGCAGTTACTCGGGCCGCGAAGCTTTCTTT.

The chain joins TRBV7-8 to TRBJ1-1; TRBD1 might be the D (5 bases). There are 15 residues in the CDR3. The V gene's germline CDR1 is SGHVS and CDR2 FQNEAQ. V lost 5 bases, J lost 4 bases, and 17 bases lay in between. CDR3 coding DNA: TGTGCCAGCAGCCCCTTTGGGGGGAGTGGCACTGAAGCTTTCTTT. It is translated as CASSPFGGSGTEAFF.

The DNA for the CDR3 is TGCAGCGTGGGGGACAGGTCTCGGTCGGAGACCCAGTACTTC. It codes for CSVGDRSRSETQYF. The V gene is TRBV29-1, the J gene TRBJ2-5; 8 bases fit TRBD1. Per the germline V gene, CDR1 is SQVTM and CDR2 is ANQGSEA. This CDR3 has 14 residues. V was pared by 6 bases and J by 5 bases, with 11 bases of the junction left unmatched. Looking up the rest from reference TRBV29-1 and TRBJ2-5 gives the full variable domain: SAVISQKPSRDICQRGTSLTIQCQVDSQVTMMFWYRQQPGQSLTLIATANQGSEATYESGFVIDKFPISRPNLTFSTLTVSNMSPEDSSIYLCSVGDRSRSETQYFGPGTRLLVL.

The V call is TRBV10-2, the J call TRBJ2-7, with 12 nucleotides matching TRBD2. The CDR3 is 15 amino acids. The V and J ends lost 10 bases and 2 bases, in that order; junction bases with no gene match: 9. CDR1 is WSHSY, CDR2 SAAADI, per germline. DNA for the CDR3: TGCGCCATTGCCTCCGGACTAGCGGGACCCTACGAGCAGTACTTC. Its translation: CAIASGLAGPYEQYF.

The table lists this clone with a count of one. The CDR3 loop is CASSYVAGRDTEAFF. DNA of the CDR3: TGTGCCAGCAGTTACGTGGCAGGGCGGGACACTGAAGCTTTCTTT. The gene calls are TRBV6-2 or TRBV6-3 and TRBJ1-1, with D possibly TRBD1 on 5 matching bases. The CDR3 contains 15 residues. The ends were cut back, 2 bases at V and 3 bases at J, with 13 bases in the middle. CDR1 is MNHEY and CDR2 is SVGEGT in the germline V gene.

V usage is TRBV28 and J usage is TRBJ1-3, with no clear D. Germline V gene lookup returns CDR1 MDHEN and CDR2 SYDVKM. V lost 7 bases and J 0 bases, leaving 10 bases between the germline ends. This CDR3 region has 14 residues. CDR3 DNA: TGTGCCAGCATGAGGCAGGCCTCTGGAAACACCATATATTTT. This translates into CASMRQASGNTIYF.

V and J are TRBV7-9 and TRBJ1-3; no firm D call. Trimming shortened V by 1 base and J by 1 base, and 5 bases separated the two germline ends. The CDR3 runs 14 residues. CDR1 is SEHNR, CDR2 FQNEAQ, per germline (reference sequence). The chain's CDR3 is CASSLDSSGNTIYF. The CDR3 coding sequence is TGTGCCAGCAGCTTAGACAGTTCTGGAAACACCATATATTTT. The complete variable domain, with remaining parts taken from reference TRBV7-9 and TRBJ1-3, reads DTGVSQNPRHKITKRGQNVTFRCDPISEHNRLYWYRQTLGQGPEFLTYFQNEAQLEKSRLLSDRFSAERPKGSFSTLEIQRTEQGDSAMYLCASSLDSSGNTIYFGEGSWLTVV.

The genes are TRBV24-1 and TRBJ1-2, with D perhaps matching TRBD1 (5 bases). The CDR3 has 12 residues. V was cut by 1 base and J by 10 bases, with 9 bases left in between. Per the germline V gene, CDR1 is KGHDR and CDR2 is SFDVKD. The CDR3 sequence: CATSDLRGIYTF. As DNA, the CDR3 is TGTGCCACCAGTGATTTACGGGGGATCTACACCTTC.

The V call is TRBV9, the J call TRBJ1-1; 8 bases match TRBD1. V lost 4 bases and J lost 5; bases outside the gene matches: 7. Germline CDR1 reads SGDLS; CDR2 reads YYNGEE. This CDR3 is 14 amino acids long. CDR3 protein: CASSQGARVTEAFF. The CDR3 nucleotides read TGTGCCAGCAGCCAGGGGGCGCGGGTGACTGAAGCTTTCTTT.

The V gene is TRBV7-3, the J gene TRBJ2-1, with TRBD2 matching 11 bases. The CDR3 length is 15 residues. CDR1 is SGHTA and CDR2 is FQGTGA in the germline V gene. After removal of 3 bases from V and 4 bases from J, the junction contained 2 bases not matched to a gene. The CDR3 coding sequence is TGTGCCAGCAGCTTTAGCGGGGGGGTTTACAATGAGCAGTTCTTC. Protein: CASSFSGGVYNEQFF.

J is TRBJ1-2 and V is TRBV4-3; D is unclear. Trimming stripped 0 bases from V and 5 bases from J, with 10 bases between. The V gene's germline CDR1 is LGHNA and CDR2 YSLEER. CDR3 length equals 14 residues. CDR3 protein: CASSQDLGVYGYTF. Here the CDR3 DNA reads TGCGCCAGCAGCCAAGATCTGGGCGTATATGGCTACACCTTC.

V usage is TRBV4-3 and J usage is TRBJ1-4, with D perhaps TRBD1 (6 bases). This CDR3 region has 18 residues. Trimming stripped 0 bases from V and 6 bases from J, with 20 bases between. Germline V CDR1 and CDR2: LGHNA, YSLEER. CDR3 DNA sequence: TGCGCCAGCAGCCAAGATCGGGACTCCGCGAGGGGGTATGAAAAACTGTTTTTT. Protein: CASSQDRDSARGYEKLFF.

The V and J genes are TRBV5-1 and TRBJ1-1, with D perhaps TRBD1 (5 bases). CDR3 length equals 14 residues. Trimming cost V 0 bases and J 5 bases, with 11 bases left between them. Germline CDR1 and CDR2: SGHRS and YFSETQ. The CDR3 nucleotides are TGCGCCAGCAGCTTGGTAGGGGACTGGACTGAAGCTTTCTTT. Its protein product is CASSLVGDWTEAFF.